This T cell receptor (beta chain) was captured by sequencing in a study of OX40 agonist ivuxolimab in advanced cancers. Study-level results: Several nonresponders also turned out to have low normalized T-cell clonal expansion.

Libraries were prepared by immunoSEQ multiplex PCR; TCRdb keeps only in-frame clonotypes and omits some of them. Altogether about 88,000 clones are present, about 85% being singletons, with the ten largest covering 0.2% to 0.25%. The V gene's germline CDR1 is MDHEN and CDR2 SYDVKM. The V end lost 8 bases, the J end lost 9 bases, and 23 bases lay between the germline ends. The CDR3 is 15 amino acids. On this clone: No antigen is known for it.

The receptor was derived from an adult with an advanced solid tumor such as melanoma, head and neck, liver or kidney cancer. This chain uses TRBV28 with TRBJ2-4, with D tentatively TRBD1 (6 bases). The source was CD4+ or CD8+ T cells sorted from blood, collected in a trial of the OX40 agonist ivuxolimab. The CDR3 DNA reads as TGTGCCAGCCAAAAAACCGGGACAAAAAGTAGCATTCAGTACTTC. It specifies CASQKTGTKSSIQYF.